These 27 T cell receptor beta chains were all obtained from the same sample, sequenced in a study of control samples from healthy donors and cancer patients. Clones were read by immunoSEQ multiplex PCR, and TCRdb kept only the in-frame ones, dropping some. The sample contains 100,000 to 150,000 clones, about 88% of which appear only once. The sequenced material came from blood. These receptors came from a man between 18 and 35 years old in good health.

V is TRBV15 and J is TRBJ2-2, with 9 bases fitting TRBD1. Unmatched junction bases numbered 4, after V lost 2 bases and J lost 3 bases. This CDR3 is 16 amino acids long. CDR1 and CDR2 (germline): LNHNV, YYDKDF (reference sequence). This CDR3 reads CATSRPRTGDTGELFF. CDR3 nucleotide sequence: TGTGCCACCAGCAGACCACGGACAGGGGACACCGGGGAGCTGTTTTTT.

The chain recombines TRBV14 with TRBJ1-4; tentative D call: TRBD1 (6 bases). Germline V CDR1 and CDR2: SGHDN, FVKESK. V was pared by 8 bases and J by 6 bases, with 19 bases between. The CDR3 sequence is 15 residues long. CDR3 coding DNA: TGTGCCAGCGCGGCGGGGGGCCCTAGGGATGAAAAACTGTTTTTT. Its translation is CASAAGGPRDEKLFF.

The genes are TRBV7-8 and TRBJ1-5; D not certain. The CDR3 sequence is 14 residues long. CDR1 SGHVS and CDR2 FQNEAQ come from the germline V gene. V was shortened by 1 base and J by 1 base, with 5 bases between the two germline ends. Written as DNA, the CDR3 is TGTGCCAGCAGCTTAGGGGCAAGCAATCAGCCCCAGCATTTT. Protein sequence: CASSLGASNQPQHF.

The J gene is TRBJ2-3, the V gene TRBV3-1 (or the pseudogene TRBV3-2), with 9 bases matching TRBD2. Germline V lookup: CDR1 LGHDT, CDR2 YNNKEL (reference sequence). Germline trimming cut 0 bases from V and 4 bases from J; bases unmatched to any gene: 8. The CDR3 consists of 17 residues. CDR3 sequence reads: CASSQEISGSPADTQYF. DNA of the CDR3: TGTGCCAGCAGCCAAGAAATTAGCGGGAGCCCCGCAGATACGCAGTATTTT.

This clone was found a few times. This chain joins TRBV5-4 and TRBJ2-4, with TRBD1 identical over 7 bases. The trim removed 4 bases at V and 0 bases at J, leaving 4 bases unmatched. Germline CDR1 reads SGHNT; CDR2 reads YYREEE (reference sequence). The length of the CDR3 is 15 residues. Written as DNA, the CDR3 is TGTGCCAGCAGCCCCGGACAGGTAGCCAAAAACATTCAGTACTTC. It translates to CASSPGQVAKNIQYF.

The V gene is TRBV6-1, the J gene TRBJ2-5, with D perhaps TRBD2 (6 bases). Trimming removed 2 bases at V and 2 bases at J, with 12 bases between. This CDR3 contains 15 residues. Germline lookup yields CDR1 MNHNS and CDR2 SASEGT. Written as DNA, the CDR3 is TGTGCCAGCAGTGAACAGGGTAGCGGTCAAGAGACCCAGTACTTC. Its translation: CASSEQGSGQETQYF.

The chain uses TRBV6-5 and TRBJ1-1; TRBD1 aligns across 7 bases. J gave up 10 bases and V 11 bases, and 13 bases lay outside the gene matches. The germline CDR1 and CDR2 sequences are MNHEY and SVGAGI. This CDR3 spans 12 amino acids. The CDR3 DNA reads TGTGCCGGCCAAAACAGGGGTTTCGGAGCTTTCTTT. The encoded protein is CAGQNRGFGAFF.

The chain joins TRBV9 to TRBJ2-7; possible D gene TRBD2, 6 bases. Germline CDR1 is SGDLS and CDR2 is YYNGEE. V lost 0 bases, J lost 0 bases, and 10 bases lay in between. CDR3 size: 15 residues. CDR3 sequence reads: CASSVGEVPSYEQYF. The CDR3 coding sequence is TGTGCCAGCAGCGTAGGGGAGGTTCCCTCCTACGAGCAGTACTTC.

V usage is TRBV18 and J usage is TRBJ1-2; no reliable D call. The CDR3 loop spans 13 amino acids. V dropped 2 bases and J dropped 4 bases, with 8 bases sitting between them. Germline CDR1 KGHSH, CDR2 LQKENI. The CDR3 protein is CASSPRESYGYTF. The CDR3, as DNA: TGTGCCAGCTCACCAAGGGAATCCTATGGCTACACCTTC.

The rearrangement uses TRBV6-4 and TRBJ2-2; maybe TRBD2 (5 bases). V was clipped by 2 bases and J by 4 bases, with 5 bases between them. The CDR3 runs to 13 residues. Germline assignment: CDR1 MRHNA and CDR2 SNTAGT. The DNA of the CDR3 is TGTGCCAGCAGTGACGGGAGCACCGGGGAGCTGTTTTTT. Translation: CASSDGSTGELFF.

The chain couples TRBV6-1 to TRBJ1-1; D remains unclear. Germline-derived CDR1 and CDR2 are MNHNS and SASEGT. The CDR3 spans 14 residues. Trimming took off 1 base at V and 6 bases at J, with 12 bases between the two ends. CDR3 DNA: TGTGCCAGCAGTGAAGTCGGGCCTCTGGCTGAAGCTTTCTTT. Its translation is CASSEVGPLAEAFF.

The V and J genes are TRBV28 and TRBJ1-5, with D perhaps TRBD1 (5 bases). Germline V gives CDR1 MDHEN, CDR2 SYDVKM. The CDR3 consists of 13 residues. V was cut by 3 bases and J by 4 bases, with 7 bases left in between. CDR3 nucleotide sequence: TGTGCCAGCAGTTTTACAGGTAATCAGCCCCAGCATTTT. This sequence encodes CASSFTGNQPQHF.

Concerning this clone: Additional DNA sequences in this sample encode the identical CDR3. CDR3 residues: CASSLRYGTSIMNTEAFF. DNA of the CDR3: TGTGCCAGCAGCTTACGATACGGAACATCAATTATGAACACTGAAGCTTTCTTT. The rearrangement joins TRBV11-2 to TRBJ1-1; D gene ambiguous. The V and J ends lost 2 bases and 0 bases respectively, with 19 bases between them. This CDR3 contains 18 residues. Germline assignment: CDR1 SGHAT and CDR2 FQNNGV.

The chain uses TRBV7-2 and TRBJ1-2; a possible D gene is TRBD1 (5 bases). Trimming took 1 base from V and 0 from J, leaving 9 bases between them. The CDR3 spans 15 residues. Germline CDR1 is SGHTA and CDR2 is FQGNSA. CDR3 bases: TGTGCCAGCAGCTTAGAAGGGGCCTCTAACTATGGCTACACCTTC. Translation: CASSLEGASNYGYTF.

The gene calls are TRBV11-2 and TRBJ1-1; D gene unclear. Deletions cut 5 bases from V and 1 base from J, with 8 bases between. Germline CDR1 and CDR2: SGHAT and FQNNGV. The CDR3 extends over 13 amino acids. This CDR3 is CASSQKPNTEAFF. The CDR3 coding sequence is TGTGCCAGCAGCCAAAAACCGAACACTGAAGCTTTCTTT. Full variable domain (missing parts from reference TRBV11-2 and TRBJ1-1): EAGVAQSPRYKIIEKRQSVAFWCNPISGHATLYWYQQILGQGPKLLIQFQNNGVVDDSQLPKDRFSAERLKGVDSTLKIQPAKLEDSAVYLCASSQKPNTEAFFGQGTRLTVV.

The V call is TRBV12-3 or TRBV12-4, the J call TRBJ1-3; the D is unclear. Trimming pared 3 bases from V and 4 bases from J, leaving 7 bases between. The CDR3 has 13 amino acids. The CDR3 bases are TGTGCCAGCAGTTTTGCGGTGGGAAACACCATATATTTT. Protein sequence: CASSFAVGNTIYF.

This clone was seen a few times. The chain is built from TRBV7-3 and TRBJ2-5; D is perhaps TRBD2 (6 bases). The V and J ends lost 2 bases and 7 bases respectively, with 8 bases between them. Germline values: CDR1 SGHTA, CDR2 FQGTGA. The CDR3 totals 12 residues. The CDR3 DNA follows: TGTGCCAGCAGCTTACCCGGGGGGACCCAGTACTTC. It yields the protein CASSLPGGTQYF.

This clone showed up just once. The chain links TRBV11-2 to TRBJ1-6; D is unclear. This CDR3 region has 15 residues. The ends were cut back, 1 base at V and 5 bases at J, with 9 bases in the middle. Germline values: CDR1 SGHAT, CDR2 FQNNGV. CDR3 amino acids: CASSLVRQDNSPLHF. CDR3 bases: TGTGCCAGCAGCTTAGTGAGGCAGGATAATTCACCCCTCCACTTT. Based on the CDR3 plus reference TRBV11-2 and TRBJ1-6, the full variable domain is EAGVAQSPRYKIIEKRQSVAFWCNPISGHATLYWYQQILGQGPKLLIQFQNNGVVDDSQLPKDRFSAERLKGVDSTLKIQPAKLEDSAVYLCASSLVRQDNSPLHFGNGTRLTVT.

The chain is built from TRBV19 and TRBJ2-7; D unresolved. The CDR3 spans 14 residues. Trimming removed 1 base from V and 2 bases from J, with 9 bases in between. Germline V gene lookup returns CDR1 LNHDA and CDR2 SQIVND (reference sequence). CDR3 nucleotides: TGTGCCAGTAGTATAGGAGCTGATACCTACGAGCAGTACTTC. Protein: CASSIGADTYEQYF.

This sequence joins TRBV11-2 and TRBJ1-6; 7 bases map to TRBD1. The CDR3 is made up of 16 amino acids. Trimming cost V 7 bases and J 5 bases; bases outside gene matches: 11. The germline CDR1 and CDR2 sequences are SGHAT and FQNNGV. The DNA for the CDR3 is TGTGCCAGCACCGTAAGCCGGGACAGAAATAATTCACCCCTCCACTTT. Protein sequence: CASTVSRDRNNSPLHF.

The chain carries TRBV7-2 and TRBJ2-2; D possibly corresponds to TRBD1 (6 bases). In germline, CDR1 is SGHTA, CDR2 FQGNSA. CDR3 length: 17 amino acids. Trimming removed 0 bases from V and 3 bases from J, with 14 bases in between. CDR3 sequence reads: CASSLAGARLHTGELFF. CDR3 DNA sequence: TGTGCCAGCAGCTTAGCGGGGGCTAGGTTGCACACCGGGGAGCTGTTTTTT.

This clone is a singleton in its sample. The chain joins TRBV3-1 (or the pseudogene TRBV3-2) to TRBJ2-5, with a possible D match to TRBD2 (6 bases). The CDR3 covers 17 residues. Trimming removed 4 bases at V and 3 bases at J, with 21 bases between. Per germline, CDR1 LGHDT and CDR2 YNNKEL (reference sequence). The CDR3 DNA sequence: TGTGCCAGCAGCCTTAGGGGAGGCGGAGGGACTGAAGAGACCCAGTACTTC. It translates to CASSLRGGGGTEETQYF.

This CDR3 is CASSPGGQLTDTQYF. As DNA, the CDR3 is TGTGCCAGCAGCCCTGGGGGACAGCTCACAGATACGCAGTATTTT. This chain joins TRBV11-2 and TRBJ2-3; 7 nucleotides line up with TRBD1. This CDR3 region has 15 residues. V trimming: 5 bases; J trimming: 2 bases; junction bases outside the gene matches: 7. CDR1 SGHAT and CDR2 FQNNGV come from the germline V gene.

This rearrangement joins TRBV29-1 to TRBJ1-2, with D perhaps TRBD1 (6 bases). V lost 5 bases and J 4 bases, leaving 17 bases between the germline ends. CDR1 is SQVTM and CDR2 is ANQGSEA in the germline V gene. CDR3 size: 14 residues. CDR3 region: CSVLVRGGFYGYTF. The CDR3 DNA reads TGCAGCGTTCTTGTCAGGGGTGGTTTCTATGGCTACACCTTC.

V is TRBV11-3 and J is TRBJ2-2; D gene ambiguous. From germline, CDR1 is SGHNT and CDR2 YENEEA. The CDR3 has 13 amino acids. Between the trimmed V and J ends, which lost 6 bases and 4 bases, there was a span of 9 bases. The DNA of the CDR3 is TGTGCCAGCAGTCTTGTCCGCACCGGGGAGCTGTTTTTT. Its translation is CASSLVRTGELFF.

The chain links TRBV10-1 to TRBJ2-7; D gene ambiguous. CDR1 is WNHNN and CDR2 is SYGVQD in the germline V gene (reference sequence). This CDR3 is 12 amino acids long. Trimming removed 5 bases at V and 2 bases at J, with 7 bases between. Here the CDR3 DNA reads TGCGCCAGCAGTCCGGGTCCCTACGAGCAGTACTTC. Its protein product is CASSPGPYEQYF.

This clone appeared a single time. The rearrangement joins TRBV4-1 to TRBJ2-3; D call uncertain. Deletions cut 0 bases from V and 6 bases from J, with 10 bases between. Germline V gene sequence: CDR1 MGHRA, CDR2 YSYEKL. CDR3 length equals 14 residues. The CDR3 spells CASSQDKSDDTQYF. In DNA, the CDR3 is TGCGCCAGCAGCCAAGATAAGTCTGACGATACGCAGTATTTT.